This TCR beta chain was sequenced for a study of identical twins. TCRdb redid the calling of the 5' RACE reads with MiXCR, one entry per CDR3 protein. The table lists hundreds of thousands of distinct CDR3 sequences, approximately 8.3% of them singletons. As to this clonotype: Its antigen is undetermined.

Study-wide results and limits: Those out-of-frame alpha sequences shared by twins showed an excess of low generation probability. Findings came from cross-sectional statistics, without long-term follow-up of donors. Partial confounding of zero-insertion analyses by invariant MAIT and iNKT cells was possible. Models underestimated how often monozygotic twins shared out-of-frame TCR alpha.

Germline V lookup: CDR1 SGHTA, CDR2 FQGNSA. This CDR3 comprises 14 residues. V lost 5 bases, J lost 1 base, and 4 bases stayed unmatched. This same sample was also part of a study on yellow fever vaccine responses in identical twins.

Material for sequencing was memory (CD45RO+) T cells sorted from blood. The chain combines TRBV7-2 with TRBJ2-5; 7 bases agree with TRBD1. The source is a woman younger than 35 in good health. CDR3 in DNA: TGTGCCAGCAGCCGACAGGGCGTCCAAGAGACCCAGTACTTC. It specifies CASSRQGVQETQYF.